This is a list of T cell receptor beta chains from one sample in a study of blood T cells in healthy people across ages. TCRdb called the 5' RACE reads again in MiXCR, with one record for every CDR3 protein. The table records approximately 690,000 distinct CDR3 sequences, approximately 50% of them present only once. Sample: blood. All receptors derive from a man aged 55 to 70 in good health. CDR3s include the opening cysteine and the closing phenylalanine or tryptophan. A D gene is named only where the DNA matches it firmly. Size values are once, few and many counts, or a class for expanded clones, and some rows have none.

size: once; V: TRBV5-1; D: TRBD1; J: TRBJ2-3; DNA: TGCGCCAGCAGGGTCACAGGGGTTTTCACAGATACGCAGTATTTT; CDR3: CASRVTGVFTDTQYF
size: NA; V: TRBV20-1; D: NA; J: TRBJ2-5; DNA: TGCAGTGCTAGAGATCGTAAAAGGGAGACCCAGTACTTC; CDR3: CSARDRKRETQYF
size: NA; V: TRBV2; D: TRBD2; J: TRBJ2-5; DNA: TGTGCCAGCAATTGGCCGGCTAGCGGGATCCAGCAGTACTTC; CDR3: CASNWPASGIQQYF
size: NA; V: TRBV7-2; D: TRBD2; J: TRBJ2-3; DNA: TGTGCCAGCAGCGCAGGAATTAGCGGGGCCACAGATACGCAGTATTTT; CDR3: CASSAGISGATDTQYF
size: once; V: TRBV9; D: TRBD2; J: TRBJ2-5; DNA: TGTGCCAGCAGCTGGGCGGGGACTAGCGGGGGACAAGAGACCCAGTACTTC; CDR3: CASSWAGTSGGQETQYF
size: few; V: TRBV7-2; D: NA; J: TRBJ2-5; DNA: TGTGCCAGCAGCTGGGAGAGAGAGACCCAGTACTTC; CDR3: CASSWERETQYF
size: NA; V: TRBV20-1; D: TRBD2; J: TRBJ2-5; DNA: TGTAGTGTTAGGGGACTAGCGGACAATGAGCAGTACTTC; CDR3: CSVRGLADNEQYF
size: NA; V: TRBV5-1; D: TRBD2; J: TRBJ2-1; DNA: TGCGCCAGCACTCTCGGCGGGGAGGGCTACAATGAGCAGTTCTTC; CDR3: CASTLGGEGYNEQFF
size: NA; V: TRBV9; D: NA; J: TRBJ2-1; DNA: TGTGCCGGCAGCGCACTAGGGGATTCCTACAATGAGCGGTTCTTC; CDR3: CAGSALGDSYNERFF
size: NA; V: TRBV6-5; D: NA; J: TRBJ2-7; DNA: TGCGCCAGCAGTTACTCGAATAACTACGAGCAGTACTTC; CDR3: CASSYSNNYEQYF
size: NA; V: TRBV7-9; D: TRBD2; J: TRBJ2-2; DNA: TGTGCCAGCAGCACCGGGACTAGCGGCACCGGGGAGCTGTTTTTT; CDR3: CASSTGTSGTGELFF
size: NA; V: TRBV2; D: NA; J: TRBJ2-2; DNA: TGTGCCAGCACCCCGGAAAGGGCCGGGGAGCTGTTTTTT; CDR3: CASTPERAGELFF
size: NA; V: TRBV3-1; D: NA; J: TRBJ2-1; DNA: TGTGCCAGCAGCGCGCTTTACAATGAGCAGTTCTTC; CDR3: CASSALYNEQFF
size: NA; V: TRBV2; D: NA; J: TRBJ1-4; DNA: TGTGCTACCGGGCGGGGAGAAAAACTGTTTTTT; CDR3: CATGRGEKLFF
size: NA; V: TRBV20-1; D: NA; J: TRBJ2-4; DNA: TGCAGTGCTAGAGATTCTTTCAGTAACATTCAGTACTTC; CDR3: CSARDSFSNIQYF
size: NA; V: TRBV10-3; D: NA; J: TRBJ1-2; DNA: TGTGCCATCAGTGAGGGTACGGGGAACACCTTC; CDR3: CAISEGTGNTF
size: NA; V: TRBV20-1; D: NA; J: TRBJ2-3; DNA: TGCAGTGCTAGAGGAGGGTACGGGGGAACAACAGATACGCAGTATTTT; CDR3: CSARGGYGGTTDTQYF
size: NA; V: TRBV7-2; D: NA; J: TRBJ2-7; DNA: TGTGCCAGCAGCTCGACAGGATACAATGAGCAGTACTTC; CDR3: CASSSTGYNEQYF
size: once; V: TRBV12-3/TRBV12-4; D: NA; J: TRBJ2-3; DNA: TGTGCCAGCAGTTTCCGTAATTCCCGGCTGGATACGCAGTATTTT; CDR3: CASSFRNSRLDTQYF
size: NA; V: TRBV19; D: TRBD1; J: TRBJ2-7; DNA: TGTGCCAGTAGTGCTTTGGACAGGGACGAGCAGTACTTC; CDR3: CASSALDRDEQYF
size: NA; V: TRBV28; D: NA; J: TRBJ2-1; DNA: TGTGCCAGCAGTTTATCTAGGGGCACCTACAATGAGCAGTTCTTC; CDR3: CASSLSRGTYNEQFF
size: few; V: TRBV12-3/TRBV12-4; D: TRBD1; J: TRBJ1-2; DNA: TGTGCCAGCAGTTTAGGACAGGGCTTCGGGTATGGCTACACCTTC; CDR3: CASSLGQGFGYGYTF
size: NA; V: TRBV10-3; D: NA; J: TRBJ1-2; DNA: TGTGCCATCAGTGAGTCGCCCCAGGTCCGGTACGGGGATGGCTACACCTTC; CDR3: CAISESPQVRYGDGYTF
size: NA; V: TRBV6-1; D: NA; J: TRBJ2-5; DNA: TGTGCCAGCAGTGAATTAGGGGTCACTGAGCAGTACTTC; CDR3: CASSELGVTEQYF
size: NA; V: TRBV6-2/TRBV6-3; D: NA; J: TRBJ2-7; DNA: TGTGCCGCTTCGGGGATCTACAATGAGCAGTACTTC; CDR3: CAASGIYNEQYF
size: NA; V: TRBV20-1; D: NA; J: TRBJ2-7; DNA: TGCAGTGCTAGAGAGGCCTACGAGCAGTACTTC; CDR3: CSAREAYEQYF
size: NA; V: TRBV20-1; D: NA; J: TRBJ1-2; DNA: TGCAGTGCTAACGCAGGGTCAAACTATGGCTACACCTTC; CDR3: CSANAGSNYGYTF
size: NA; V: TRBV3-1; D: NA; J: TRBJ2-6; DNA: TGTGCCAGCAGCCAACCTCCTAGCACTGGGGCCAACGTCCTGACTTTC; CDR3: CASSQPPSTGANVLTF
size: NA; V: TRBV6-5; D: NA; J: TRBJ2-1; DNA: TGTGCCAGCAGTTACAGGGGCTATTACAATGAGCAGTTCTTC; CDR3: CASSYRGYYNEQFF
size: many; V: TRBV9; D: NA; J: TRBJ2-7; DNA: TGTGCCAGCAGTGTTGGGGGCTCCTACGAGCAGTACTTC; CDR3: CASSVGGSYEQYF
size: NA; V: TRBV12-3/TRBV12-4; D: NA; J: TRBJ2-7; DNA: TGTGCCAGCAAACGGGAAGGGACGGGAACCTACGAGCAGTACTTC; CDR3: CASKREGTGTYEQYF
size: NA; V: TRBV20-1; D: NA; J: TRBJ2-5; DNA: TGCAGTGCTAGACGCGGAGCGGGCCGGGAGACCCAGTACTTC; CDR3: CSARRGAGRETQYF
size: NA; V: TRBV4-1; D: NA; J: TRBJ2-3; DNA: TGCGCCAGCAGCCAGGAGGGGCTCCCTTCCACAGATACGCAGTATTTT; CDR3: CASSQEGLPSTDTQYF
size: NA; V: TRBV7-9; D: NA; J: TRBJ2-5; DNA: TGTGCCAGCAGCTTAGGTAGGGACAGCGGGGCGCAAGAGACCCGGTACTTC; CDR3: CASSLGRDSGAQETRYF
size: NA; V: TRBV7-2; D: NA; J: TRBJ2-5; DNA: TGTGCCAGCAGCTTACTCCCGGGACTTCAAGCGGAGACCCAGTACTTC; CDR3: CASSLLPGLQAETQYF
size: NA; V: TRBV11-2; D: TRBD2; J: TRBJ2-1; DNA: TGTGCCAGCAGCCCCGGGCGCGGGCGGGGGGCTCTATACAATGAGCAGTTCTTC; CDR3: CASSPGRGRGALYNEQFF
size: NA; V: TRBV18; D: NA; J: TRBJ1-6; DNA: TGTGCCAGCGGGGGGCGCAGTAATTCACCCCTCCACTTT; CDR3: CASGGRSNSPLHF
size: few; V: TRBV27; D: TRBD2; J: TRBJ2-1; DNA: TGTGCCAGCCGGGAGGAGGGACCTTACAATGAGCAGTTCTTC; CDR3: CASREEGPYNEQFF
size: once; V: TRBV4-1; D: NA; J: TRBJ2-5; DNA: TGCGCCAGCAGCCAAGGGGGTACTACAGAGACCCAGTACTTC; CDR3: CASSQGGTTETQYF
size: NA; V: TRBV20-1; D: TRBD1; J: TRBJ2-1; DNA: TGCAGTGCTCATTACGGGACAGGGGGCGATAGTAGCTCCTACAATGAGCAGTTCTTC; CDR3: CSAHYGTGGDSSSYNEQFF
size: NA; V: TRBV28; D: TRBD2; J: TRBJ2-3; DNA: TGTGCCAGCAGTCCGGGACTAGCCTCAAATACGCAGTATTTT; CDR3: CASSPGLASNTQYF
size: NA; V: TRBV20-1; D: TRBD1; J: TRBJ2-6; DNA: TGCAGTGCTCTTGGACAGGCTCCCTCTGGGGCCAACGTCCCGACTTTC; CDR3: CSALGQAPSGANVPTF